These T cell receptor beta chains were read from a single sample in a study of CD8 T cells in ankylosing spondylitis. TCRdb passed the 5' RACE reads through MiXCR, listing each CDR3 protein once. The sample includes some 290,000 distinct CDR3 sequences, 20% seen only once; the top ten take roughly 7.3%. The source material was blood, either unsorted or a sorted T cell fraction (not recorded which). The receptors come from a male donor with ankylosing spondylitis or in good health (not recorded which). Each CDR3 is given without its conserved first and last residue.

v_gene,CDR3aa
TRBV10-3,AISESRAGTNYGYT
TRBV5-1,ASSFSGTGTDTQY
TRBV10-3,AISVNGHNQPQH
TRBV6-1,ASDPYSNQPQH
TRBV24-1,ATSDWREVSDTQY
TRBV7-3,ASSFSGRAPDTQY
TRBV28,ASSLSRGSSGNTIY
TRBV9,ASSVGTGAGYT
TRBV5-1,ASSSIPGQANTEAF
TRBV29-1,SAGPGAIQY
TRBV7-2,ASSLAGYGTDTQY
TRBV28,ASSLTKPPQH
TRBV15,ATSRVSSTGELF
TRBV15,ATSHRSSYNSPLH
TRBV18,ASSPGLPENEQF
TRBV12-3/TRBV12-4,ASSLTGVGNTIY
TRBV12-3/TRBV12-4,ASSLTGSGYT
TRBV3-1,ASSQAPGTNQPQH
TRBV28,ASSLSTGGGGELF
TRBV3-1,ASSQVGTSGGLQETQY
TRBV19,ASTLGGTRIIDTQY
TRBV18,ASSPGNTRPED
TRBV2,ASSRDRGRTGELF
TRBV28,ASSFRGRSSGNTIY
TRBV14,ASSRGAYYGYT
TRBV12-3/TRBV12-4,ASSPFRGRGEQF
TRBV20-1,SGSRQGPSDTQY
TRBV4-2,ASSQGPTTSGGNTGELF
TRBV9,ASSVAGESNQPQH
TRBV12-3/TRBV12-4,ASSLEAGQYNEQF
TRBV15,ATSRILAGTPH
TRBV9,ASSGMTSGGSGELF
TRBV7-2,ASSRRQALTAF
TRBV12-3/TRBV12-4,ASSRPNYGYT
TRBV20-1,SAWDRTNYGYT
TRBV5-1,ASILAGGSYNEQF
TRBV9,ASSVGGVGETQY
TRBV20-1,SAHGLAGTPDTQY
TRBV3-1,ASSVRTGGGSNEQF
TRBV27,ASSLSPRQETQY
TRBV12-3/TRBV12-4,ASSKTTGGAETQY
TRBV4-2,ASSPRAGTIDNEQF
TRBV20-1,SALGLASNTGELF
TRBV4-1,ASSQDHGGLAGVDVTQY
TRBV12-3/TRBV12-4,ASRGGLVDNEQF
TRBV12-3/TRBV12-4,ASSLALRDRDGYT
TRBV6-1,ASSELETKAF
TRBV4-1,ASSPNRDTGELF
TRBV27,ASSLTQGSEPLH
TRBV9,ASSERGLATNNEQF
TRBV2,ASSRDSLRGNTEAF
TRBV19,ASSPQGAYSPLH
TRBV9,ASSNRGQGMGDTQY
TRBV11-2,ASSLQKTSGSYNEQF
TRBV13,ASSLTGAIGELF
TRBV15,ATSNREANFRF
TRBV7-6,ASSLWVTDTQY
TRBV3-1,ASSQDPGTDTQY
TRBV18,ASSSGHDTEAF
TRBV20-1,SAREGQAIGYT